What follows is one T cell receptor beta chain and its context. What it binds is unknown. This sample was taken from a study of blood T cells in healthy people across ages. Whole-study results and caveats: Comparison with aged donors showed that long-lived donors had more naive CD4+ cells and higher diversity. PBMCs were not sorted, which prevented a conclusive comparison of naive versus antigen-experienced cells.

For the second PCR, which ran for roughly 7 to 11 cycles, a sample-barcoded 5' primer and a J-beta primer mix were used. Every sample produced at least 2.5 million CDR3-containing paired-end reads. TCRdb itself ran the 5' RACE reads through MiXCR, one entry per CDR3 protein. The table includes 1.2 million to 1.5 million distinct CDR3 sequences, approximately 42% detected once. Sequencing was carried out using blood. The receptor comes from a woman under 30 in good health.

CDR3 region: CASSFWRQSEETQFF. The CDR3, as DNA: TGTGCCAGCAGCTTTTGGAGACAGAGTGAAGAGACCCAGTTCTTC. The V gene is TRBV7-2, the J gene TRBJ2-1; D is perhaps TRBD1 (5 bases). V lost 3 bases, J lost 13 bases, and 22 bases lay in between. This CDR3 comprises 15 residues. Germline V gives CDR1 SGHTA, CDR2 FQGNSA.